These 26 T cell receptor beta chains originate from one sample sequenced in a study of blood T cell repertoires in COVID-19. The table came from immunoSEQ multiplex PCR; TCRdb's copy has only in-frame clones and leaves some out. The sample yields tens of thousands of clones, around four fifths seen once. Material: peripheral blood. The receptors were gathered from a woman aged 45-65 years with active or convalescent COVID-19.

Only one count was recorded for this clone. V usage is TRBV11-2 and J usage is TRBJ2-3; 8 bases align to TRBD1. The germline CDR1 and CDR2 sequences are SGHAT and FQNNGV. The CDR3 length is 18 residues. Trimming at V came to 0 bases and at J to 1 base, leaving 9 bases not matched to a gene. CDR3 in amino acids: CASSLEDWGQARTDTQYF. The CDR3, as DNA: TGTGCCAGCAGCTTAGAGGATTGGGGACAGGCGCGCACAGATACGCAGTATTTT.

This chain joins TRBV15 and TRBJ2-2; D gene unclear. This CDR3 contains 14 residues. Germline V lookup: CDR1 LNHNV, CDR2 YYDKDF (reference sequence). V gave up 3 bases and J gave up 1 base, with 6 bases separating them. CDR3 bases: TGTGCCACCAGCAGTTGGCAGAACACCGGGGAGCTGTTTTTT. Translated: CATSSWQNTGELFF.

This chain uses TRBV24-1 with TRBJ2-7, with TRBD2 matching 9 bases. CDR3 length equals 15 residues. Germline CDR1 and CDR2: KGHDR and SFDVKD. Trimming took 4 bases from V and 5 from J; bases not matched to a gene: 8. The CDR3 region is CATSDPGTSTHEQYF. CDR3 in DNA: TGTGCCACCAGTGACCCCGGGACTAGCACTCACGAGCAGTACTTC.

The V gene is TRBV9, the J gene TRBJ1-3; tentatively, D is TRBD1 (6 bases). The CDR3 runs to 16 residues. CDR1 is SGDLS and CDR2 is YYNGEE in the germline V gene. V was trimmed by 3 bases and J by 3 bases, leaving 16 bases between them. Here the CDR3 DNA reads TGTGCCAGCAGCGCAGGCGCCGGGACACTTGGAAACACCATATATTTT. Its translation is CASSAGAGTLGNTIYF.

Only one count was recorded for this clone. The V gene is TRBV7-2, the J gene TRBJ2-7; 7 bases line up with TRBD2. Germline V gene data show CDR1 as SGHTA and CDR2 as FQGNSA. J gave up 2 bases and V 7 bases, and 8 bases lay outside the gene matches. The length of the CDR3 is 14 residues. The CDR3 coding sequence is TGTGCCAGCAACACCCAGCGGGAAACCTACGAGCAGTACTTC. Translated: CASNTQRETYEQYF.

This clone was seen repeatedly, ten times or more. The CDR3 nucleotides are TGTGCCAGCACCCTTACAGGGCCCTATGGCTACACCTTC. It specifies CASTLTGPYGYTF. The chain joins TRBV5-8 to TRBJ1-2, with a tentative D call TRBD1 (6 bases). Germline assignment: CDR1 SGHTS and CDR2 YDEGEE. The CDR3 has 13 residues. Trimming pared 6 bases from V and 4 bases from J, leaving 13 bases between.

The chain has TRBV3-1 (or the pseudogene TRBV3-2) and TRBJ2-3; D might be TRBD2 (6 bases). V lost 1 base and J lost 6, with 17 bases in between. The CDR3 loop spans 16 amino acids. The V gene's germline CDR1 is LGHDT and CDR2 YNNKEL (reference sequence). The CDR3 region has the DNA TGTGCCAGCAGCCAAGGGGTAGCGGTGATGTGGGATACGCAGTATTTT. This codes for CASSQGVAVMWDTQYF.

The V gene is TRBV11-2, the J gene TRBJ1-3; D unresolved. The CDR3 sequence is 13 residues long. Germline V gives CDR1 SGHAT, CDR2 FQNNGV. V was shortened by 5 bases and J by 2 bases, with 7 bases between the two germline ends. CDR3: CASSLQAGNTIYF. The CDR3 DNA follows: TGTGCCAGCAGCCTTCAGGCTGGAAACACCATATATTTT.

The chain joins TRBV6-2 or TRBV6-3 to TRBJ1-1; possible D gene TRBD1, 6 bases. Germline CDR1 reads MNHEY; CDR2 reads SVGEGT. V was trimmed by 5 bases and J by 8 bases, leaving 15 bases between them. This CDR3 is built from 13 residues. CDR3: CASSHPGQEEAFF. The CDR3 region has the DNA TGTGCCAGCAGTCACCCGGGACAAGAAGAAGCTTTCTTT.

The chain couples TRBV30 to TRBJ1-5; a weak D match, TRBD1 (5 bases). Germline V gene data show CDR1 as GTSNPN and CDR2 as SVGIG (reference sequence). Trimming cost V 2 bases and J 3 bases, with 8 bases left between them. The CDR3 sequence is 13 residues long. The CDR3 sequence is CAWSRQFNQPQHF. The DNA of the CDR3 is TGTGCCTGGAGTCGACAGTTCAATCAGCCCCAGCATTTT.

V gene TRBV3-1 (or the pseudogene TRBV3-2) combines with J gene TRBJ2-5; 7 bases fit TRBD2. V was clipped by 4 bases and J by 5 bases; unmatched bases: 7. Germline V gives CDR1 LGHDT, CDR2 YNNKEL (reference sequence). There are 14 residues in the CDR3. This CDR3 reads CASSRREIEETQYF. In nucleotides, the CDR3 is TGTGCCAGCAGCCGGCGGGAGATTGAGGAGACCCAGTACTTC.

This clone was seen a few times. The rearrangement links TRBV30 to TRBJ2-3; tentative D call: TRBD1 (7 bases). Germline V CDR1 and CDR2: GTSNPN, SVGIG (reference sequence). This CDR3 has 14 amino acids. Trimming stripped 3 bases from V and 2 bases from J, with 12 bases between. The CDR3 loop is CAWSAGQFTDTQYF. DNA for the CDR3: TGTGCCTGGAGCGCGGGACAGTTCACAGATACGCAGTATTTT. Variable domain in full (rest from reference TRBV30 and TRBJ2-3): SQTIHQWPATLVQPVGSPLSLECTVEGTSNPNLYWYRQAAGRGLQLLFYSVGIGQISSEVPQNLSASRPQDRQFILSSKKLLLSDSGFYLCAWSAGQFTDTQYFGPGTRLTVL.

The chain carries TRBV2 and TRBJ1-3, with 8 bases aligning to TRBD1. Germline CDR1 reads SNHLY; CDR2 reads FYNNEI. With 6 bases clipped from V and 2 bases from J, the junction kept 6 bases outside the gene matches. CDR3 length: 15 amino acids. The CDR3 DNA sequence: TGTGCCAGCAGCGGTGACAGGGGCCCTGGAAACACCATATATTTT. It encodes CASSGDRGPGNTIYF.

This chain joins TRBV27 and TRBJ1-6; possibly TRBD1 for D (6 bases). V was shortened by 5 bases and J by 0 bases, with 17 bases between the two germline ends. The CDR3 loop spans 18 amino acids. Germline V gives CDR1 MNHEY, CDR2 SMNVEV (reference sequence). The CDR3 sequence is CASSRGTWGSSYNSPLHF. The CDR3 DNA sequence: TGTGCCAGCAGTCGAGGGACATGGGGGAGCTCCTATAATTCACCCCTCCACTTT.

This clone was recorded only once. This rearrangement joins TRBV19 to TRBJ2-1, with 9 bases aligning to TRBD1. CDR1 is LNHDA and CDR2 is SQIVND in the germline V gene (reference sequence). This CDR3 contains 14 residues. Trimming cost V 3 bases and J 8 bases; bases outside gene matches: 5. In DNA, the CDR3 is TGTGCCAGTAGTATGGGGACAGGGCGGTATGAGCAGTTCTTC. Encoded protein: CASSMGTGRYEQFF.

The chain combines TRBV7-6 with TRBJ1-1; 8 nucleotides align to TRBD1. The ends lost 5 bases at V and 0 bases at J; junction bases unmatched: 5. The CDR3 spans 15 residues. Germline-derived CDR1 and CDR2 are SGHVS and FNYEAQ. The CDR3, as DNA: TGTGCCAGCAGCCGGACAGGGTATATGAACACTGAAGCTTTCTTT. Amino acid sequence: CASSRTGYMNTEAFF.

The chain links TRBV5-6 to TRBJ1-2; D unclear. This CDR3 is 13 amino acids long. Trimming took 5 bases from V and 3 from J, leaving 11 bases between them. Germline V gene lookup returns CDR1 SGHDT and CDR2 YYEEEE. The CDR3 region is CASSLEGDYGYTF. Here the CDR3 DNA reads TGTGCCAGCAGTCTGGAGGGCGACTATGGCTACACCTTC. The full variable domain, in which reference TRBV5-6 and TRBJ1-2 provide the parts outside the CDR3, is DAGVTQSPTHLIKTRGQQVTLRCSPKSGHDTVSWYQQALGQGPQFIFQYYEEEERQRGNFPDRFSGHQFPNYSSELNVNALLLGDSALYLCASSLEGDYGYTFGSGTRLTVV.

The rearrangement uses TRBV25-1 and TRBJ1-1, with D possibly TRBD1 on 5 matching bases. This CDR3 region has 12 residues. CDR1 is MGHDK and CDR2 is SYGVNS in the germline V gene. Trimming cost V 8 bases and J 3 bases, with 10 bases left between them. The CDR3 reads CASRGGYTEAFF. The CDR3, as DNA: TGTGCCAGCCGCGGGGGGTACACTGAAGCTTTCTTT.

This chain uses TRBV5-1 with TRBJ1-2, with a possible D match to TRBD1 (5 bases). The CDR3 loop spans 14 amino acids. V lost 2 bases, J lost 8 bases, and 16 bases lay in between. Looked up from germline, CDR1 is SGHRS and CDR2 is YFSETQ. The CDR3 here is CASSFRAQAGGYTF. As DNA, the CDR3 is TGCGCCAGCAGCTTCAGGGCCCAGGCTGGCGGCTACACCTTC.

This clone appeared a single time. The chain links TRBV9 to TRBJ2-1, with 10 positions matching TRBD1. With V trimmed by 4 bases and J by 7 bases, 5 bases remained unmatched. The CDR3 length is 14 residues. Germline V gives CDR1 SGDLS, CDR2 YYNGEE. CDR3 in amino acids: CASSLTGGENEQFF. The CDR3 region has the DNA TGTGCCAGCAGCTTGACAGGGGGCGAAAATGAGCAGTTCTTC.

The V call is TRBV19, the J call TRBJ2-5; 7 bases match TRBD1. The germline gives CDR1 LNHDA, CDR2 SQIVND (reference sequence). This CDR3 is built from 17 residues. The V gene end was trimmed by 6 bases and the J gene end by 0 bases; junction bases not matched to a gene: 13. DNA for the CDR3: TGTGCCAGTAGGGGGCGCGCAGGGACAGCATACCAAGAGACCCAGTACTTC. Translation gives CASRGRAGTAYQETQYF.

This sequence joins TRBV5-8 and TRBJ1-6; 9 positions match TRBD1. Germline values: CDR1 SGHTS, CDR2 YDEGEE. V was pared by 4 bases and J by 9 bases, with 5 bases of the junction left unmatched. This CDR3 is built from 14 residues. DNA of the CDR3: TGTGCCAGCAGCGGAACAGGGGGCGCTTCACCCCTCCACTTT. Amino acid sequence: CASSGTGGASPLHF.

This clone has a single count. The V call is TRBV20-1, the J call TRBJ2-4; the D gene is possibly TRBD2 (5 bases). V gave up 3 bases and J gave up 8 bases, with 11 bases separating them. This CDR3 contains 12 residues. Germline assignment: CDR1 DFQATT and CDR2 SNEGSKA (reference sequence). CDR3 region: CSASVSEDIQYF. Here the CDR3 DNA reads TGCAGTGCTAGTGTTAGCGAGGACATTCAGTACTTC.

The sample holds one count of this clone. The rearrangement links TRBV20-1 to TRBJ2-3; D gene ambiguous. CDR3 length: 11 residues. Trimming took off 4 bases at V and 6 bases at J, with 8 bases between the two ends. Germline V gene sequence: CDR1 DFQATT, CDR2 SNEGSKA (reference sequence). The CDR3 sequence: CSATQLDTQYF. The CDR3 region has the DNA TGCAGTGCTACCCAACTGGATACGCAGTATTTT.

CDR3 DNA: TGTGCCAGCAGTCCCGGACTAGCGGTTACCCTAGATGAGCAGTTCTTC. Encoded protein: CASSPGLAVTLDEQFF. V is TRBV7-7 and J is TRBJ2-1, with 10 bases matching TRBD2. V lost 6 bases, J lost 8 bases, and 13 bases stayed unmatched. The CDR3 sequence is 16 residues long. Looked up from germline, CDR1 is SSHAT and CDR2 is FNYEAQ (reference sequence).

The chain uses TRBV5-6 and TRBJ2-2, with 7 bases identical to TRBD2. The CDR3 has 15 residues. The germline V gene encodes CDR1 SGHDT and CDR2 YYEEEE. Losses at the gene ends were 3 bases for V and 5 bases for J; bases not matched to a gene: 7. CDR3 protein: CASSSLWRETGELFF. The CDR3 nucleotides are TGTGCCAGCAGCTCCCTGTGGCGGGAGACCGGGGAGCTGTTTTTT.